What follows is one TCR beta chain and its context. Methods used by the authors: The authors estimated nucleated cell counts from reference gene primer amplification. The method was immunoSEQ multiplex PCR; TCRdb's version includes in-frame clones alone and lacks a portion of them. V, J and clone size derive from that table, while D and trimming were established from the DNA sequence. The table lists 65,000 to 70,000 clones, 87% of them singletons. With V trimmed by 5 bases and J by 10 bases, 14 bases remained unmatched. Looked up from germline, CDR1 is MDHEN and CDR2 is SYDVKM. The length of the CDR3 is 16 residues. This sample is drawn from a study of blood T cell repertoires in COVID-19. The wider study: The United States, Italy and Spain were the sources of the acute and convalescent COVID-19 samples.

The sample was peripheral blood. This chain connects TRBV28 to TRBJ1-4, with 9 bases lining up with TRBD1. This receptor was obtained from a man aged 45-65 years with active COVID-19. As DNA, the CDR3 is TGTGCCAGCAGTCCACAGGGGGCGCGGATAATTGGAAAACTGTTTTTT. It is translated as CASSPQGARIIGKLFF.